These 15 T cell receptor beta chains were sequenced from one sample in a study of blood T cells in healthy people across ages. Next came a second PCR, run for about 6 to 12 cycles, which used a sample-barcoded 5' primer along with a J-beta primer mix. TCRdb re-called the 5' RACE reads with MiXCR, one entry per CDR3 protein. The sample has 1.5 million to 2 million distinct CDR3 sequences, 30% to 35% seen once; the top ten hold around 11%. Sequenced sample: blood. The receptors here all came from a woman younger than 45 in good health.

This clonotype turned up a few times. The chain links TRBV3-1 to TRBJ1-2, with 7 positions matching TRBD1. Per germline, CDR1 LGHDT and CDR2 YNNKEL (reference sequence). The ends lost 1 base at V and 4 bases at J; junction bases unmatched: 6. The CDR3 length is 15 residues. CDR3 sequence reads: CASSQGQGLRYGYTF. The CDR3 bases are TGTGCCAGCAGCCAAGGACAGGGACTTCGCTATGGCTACACCTTC.

A few counts support this clonotype. V gene TRBV4-1 combines with J gene TRBJ1-2, with D tentatively TRBD1 (5 bases). The germline V gene encodes CDR1 MGHRA and CDR2 YSYEKL. Trimming pared 0 bases from V and 4 bases from J, leaving 9 bases between. The CDR3 sequence is 14 residues long. The CDR3 coding sequence is TGCGCCAGCAGCCAAGAGGGGGACCCCTATGGCTACACCTTC. Translating it yields CASSQEGDPYGYTF.

CDR3 sequence reads: CASSYGSGVYYEQYF. CDR3 in DNA: TGTGCCAGCAGTTACGGTAGCGGGGTGTACTACGAGCAGTACTTC. The rearrangement uses TRBV6-6 and TRBJ2-7; 8 positions match TRBD2. The germline CDR1 and CDR2 sequences are MNHNY and SVGAGI (reference sequence). The junction had 6 bases not matched to a gene; V was cut back by 2 bases and J by 3 bases. This CDR3 comprises 15 residues.

Of note for this clonotype: The junction and the germline gene differ at one end; a read error may be behind it. This sequence joins TRBV15 and TRBJ2-7; D is possibly TRBD2 (5 bases). Germline CDR1 and CDR2: LNHNV and YYDKDF (reference sequence). The CDR3 is 13 residues long. The chain's CDR3 is CAASRAAAYEQYF. The CDR3 region has the DNA TGTGCCGCCAGCAGAGCGGCAGCCTACGAGCAGTACTTC. The variable domain in full, with the rest retrieved from reference TRBV15 and TRBJ2-7, is DAMVIQNPRYQVTQFGKPVTLSCSQTLNHNVMYWYQQKSSQAPKLLFHYYDKDFNNEADTPDNFQSRRPNTSFCFLDIRSPGLGDTAMYLCAASRAAAYEQYFGPGTRLTVT.

This clonotype turned up a few times. The chain links TRBV12-3 or TRBV12-4 to TRBJ2-3; a possible D gene is TRBD2 (5 bases). This CDR3 comprises 15 residues. Trimming pared 3 bases from V and 2 bases from J, leaving 12 bases between. The CDR3 reads CASSFHRGYTDTQYF. In nucleotides, the CDR3 is TGTGCCAGCAGTTTTCACCGGGGATACACAGATACGCAGTATTTT.

A few counts support this clonotype. V usage is TRBV7-9 and J usage is TRBJ1-2; 9 bases agree with TRBD1. J gave up 0 bases and V 1 base, and 6 bases lay outside the gene matches. This CDR3 is built from 17 residues. Germline assignment: CDR1 SEHNR and CDR2 FQNEAQ (reference sequence). CDR3 sequence: CASSLGGQGRANYGYTF. The CDR3 nucleotides read TGTGCCAGCAGCTTAGGAGGACAGGGGAGAGCTAACTATGGCTACACCTTC.

The V and J genes are TRBV6-1 and TRBJ2-5; 10 nucleotides align to TRBD1. Germline loops: CDR1 MNHNS, CDR2 SASEGT. V trimming: 6 bases; J trimming: 0 bases; junction bases outside the gene matches: 10. There are 17 residues in the CDR3. CDR3 amino acids: CASRKLPGQGYQETQYF. The DNA for the CDR3 is TGTGCCAGCAGAAAACTACCGGGACAGGGGTACCAAGAGACCCAGTACTTC.

This clonotype was seen once. The chain combines TRBV6-1 with TRBJ1-2; D call uncertain. The CDR3 is made up of 15 amino acids. Germline V lookup: CDR1 MNHNS, CDR2 SASEGT. Trimming cost V 0 bases and J 4 bases, with 12 bases left between them. The CDR3 reads CASSEAPEGAYGYTF. DNA for the CDR3: TGTGCCAGCAGTGAAGCGCCTGAGGGTGCCTATGGCTACACCTTC.

This chain joins TRBV5-1 and TRBJ2-7, with D perhaps matching TRBD1 (5 bases). Germline assignment: CDR1 SGHRS and CDR2 YFSETQ. The CDR3 is made up of 15 amino acids. Trimming cost V 3 bases and J 2 bases, with 15 bases left between them. CDR3 protein: CASSSLGEGTYEQYF. CDR3 nucleotide sequence: TGCGCCAGCAGCTCTCTAGGGGAAGGTACCTACGAGCAGTACTTC. The full variable domain, in which reference TRBV5-1 and TRBJ2-7 provide the parts outside the CDR3, is KAGVTQTPRYLIKTRGQQVTLSCSPISGHRSVSWYQQTPGQGLQFLFEYFSETQRNKGNFPGRFSGRQFSNSRSEMNVSTLELGDSALYLCASSSLGEGTYEQYFGPGTRLTVT.

This clonotype was seen at least ten times. The J gene is TRBJ2-6, the V gene TRBV7-8, with D unclear. The germline gives CDR1 SGHVS, CDR2 FQNEAQ. Trimming left V 2 bases short and J 0 bases short, with 11 bases between. There are 17 residues in the CDR3. CDR3 residues: CASSLQGKSSGANVLTF. The CDR3 nucleotides read TGTGCCAGCAGCTTACAAGGGAAGAGCTCTGGGGCCAACGTCCTGACTTTC.

This clonotype was seen more than once but under ten times. V and J are TRBV10-3 and TRBJ2-7, with D maybe TRBD1 (5 bases). The CDR3 extends over 15 amino acids. Germline V gene lookup returns CDR1 ENHRY and CDR2 SYGVKD. Deletions cut 7 bases from V and 2 bases from J, with 18 bases between. The CDR3 DNA reads as TGTGCCATCAAAGGGGCCACGTCCACTACCTACGAGCAGTACTTC. It encodes CAIKGATSTTYEQYF.

This clonotype was observed many times. The chain couples TRBV20-1 to TRBJ2-7; the match to TRBD2 covers 9 bases. V gave up 2 bases and J gave up 4 bases; unmatched junction bases: 3. The CDR3 runs to 13 residues. Germline CDR1 is DFQATT and CDR2 is SNEGSKA (reference sequence). This CDR3 reads CSARPLAGYEQYF. CDR3 bases: TGCAGTGCTAGACCTCTAGCGGGGTACGAGCAGTACTTC.

The V gene is TRBV29-1, the J gene TRBJ1-1, with unresolved D. This CDR3 is 13 amino acids long. Germline CDR1 SQVTM, CDR2 ANQGSEA. V was pared by 8 bases and J by 0 bases, with 13 bases between. The CDR3 DNA sequence: TGCAGCTCTAGGGCCCTTCTGAACACTGAAGCTTTCTTT. It yields the protein CSSRALLNTEAFF.

The V gene is TRBV20-1, the J gene TRBJ2-1; TRBD2 might be the D (6 bases). V shed 4 bases and J shed 3 bases, with 31 bases lying between them. The CDR3 spans 20 residues. In germline, CDR1 is DFQATT, CDR2 SNEGSKA (reference sequence). This CDR3 is CSAKVPSVRRELILYNEQFF. The CDR3 region has the DNA TGCAGTGCTAAAGTCCCTTCGGTGCGGCGGGAATTGATCCTCTACAATGAGCAGTTCTTC.

The CDR3 loop is CASSLGQGVSNEKLFF. The CDR3 nucleotides read TGTGCCAGCAGCCTAGGACAGGGCGTTTCTAATGAAAAACTGTTTTTT. The chain employs TRBV4-2 and TRBJ1-4; TRBD1 matches at 8 bases. The CDR3 is made up of 16 amino acids. Germline V CDR1 and CDR2: LGHNA, YNFKEQ. J gave up 3 bases and V 4 bases, and 7 bases lay outside the gene matches.